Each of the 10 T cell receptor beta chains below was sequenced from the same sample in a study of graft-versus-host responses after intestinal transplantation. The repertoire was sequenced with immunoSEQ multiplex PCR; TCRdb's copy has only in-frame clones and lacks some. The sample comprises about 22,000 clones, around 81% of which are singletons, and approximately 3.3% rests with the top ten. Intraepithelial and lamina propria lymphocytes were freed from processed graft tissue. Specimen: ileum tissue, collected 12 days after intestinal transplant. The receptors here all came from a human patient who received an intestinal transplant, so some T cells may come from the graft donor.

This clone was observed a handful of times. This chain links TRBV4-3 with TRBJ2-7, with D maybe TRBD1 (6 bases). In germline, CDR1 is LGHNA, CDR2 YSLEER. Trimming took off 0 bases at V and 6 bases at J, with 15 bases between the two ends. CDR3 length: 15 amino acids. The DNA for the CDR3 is TGCGCCAGCAGCCAAGATCTGTCAGGGGCGGGCGAGCAGTACTTC. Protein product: CASSQDLSGAGEQYF.

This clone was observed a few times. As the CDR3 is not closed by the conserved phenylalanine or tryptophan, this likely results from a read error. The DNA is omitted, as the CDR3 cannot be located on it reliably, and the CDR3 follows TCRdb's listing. The CDR3 loop reads CASSLLGEQ. The genes are TRBV7-3 and TRBJ2-7; the D call of TRBD1 is as the table states it, not checked on the DNA. The CDR3 contains 9 residues when both ends are counted. Per germline, CDR1 SGHTA and CDR2 FQGTGA.

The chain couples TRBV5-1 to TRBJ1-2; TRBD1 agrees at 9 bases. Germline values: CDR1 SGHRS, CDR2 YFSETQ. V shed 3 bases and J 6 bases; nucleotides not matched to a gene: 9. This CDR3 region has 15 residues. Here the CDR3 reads CASSSRTGEVHGYTF. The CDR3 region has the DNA TGCGCCAGCAGCTCCCGGACAGGGGAAGTGCATGGCTACACCTTC.

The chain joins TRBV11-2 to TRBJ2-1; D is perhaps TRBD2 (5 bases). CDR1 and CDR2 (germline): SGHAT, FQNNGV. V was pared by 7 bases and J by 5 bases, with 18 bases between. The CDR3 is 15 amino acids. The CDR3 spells CASTPYRGVHNEQFF. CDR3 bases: TGTGCCAGCACCCCCTACCGGGGTGTCCACAATGAGCAGTTCTTC. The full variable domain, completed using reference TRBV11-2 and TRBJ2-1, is EAGVAQSPRYKIIEKRQSVAFWCNPISGHATLYWYQQILGQGPKLLIQFQNNGVVDDSQLPKDRFSAERLKGVDSTLKIQPAKLEDSAVYLCASTPYRGVHNEQFFGPGTRLTVL.

DNA for the CDR3: TGTGCCAGCAGTCCCCGGGAGAGGGAAGGCGAGCAGTACTTC. Translation: CASSPREREGEQYF. The chain recombines TRBV6-6 with TRBJ2-7; TRBD2 might be the D (6 bases). Looked up from germline, CDR1 is MNHNY and CDR2 is SVGAGI (reference sequence). CDR3 length: 14 residues. V gave up 5 bases and J gave up 6 bases, with 17 bases separating them.

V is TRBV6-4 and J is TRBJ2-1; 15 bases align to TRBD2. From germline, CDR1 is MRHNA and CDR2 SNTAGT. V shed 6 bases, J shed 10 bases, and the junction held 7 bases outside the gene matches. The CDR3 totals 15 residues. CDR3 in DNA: TGTGCCAGCAGCGAAGGACTAGCGGGGGGGCGAGAGCAGTTCTTC. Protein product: CASSEGLAGGREQFF.

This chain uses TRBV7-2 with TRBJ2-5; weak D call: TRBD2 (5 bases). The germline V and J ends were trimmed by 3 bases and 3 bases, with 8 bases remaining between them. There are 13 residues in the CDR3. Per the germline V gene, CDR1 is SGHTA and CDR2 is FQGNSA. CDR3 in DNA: TGTGCCAGCAGCTTGAGGGCCGAAGAGACCCAGTACTTC. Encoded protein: CASSLRAEETQYF.

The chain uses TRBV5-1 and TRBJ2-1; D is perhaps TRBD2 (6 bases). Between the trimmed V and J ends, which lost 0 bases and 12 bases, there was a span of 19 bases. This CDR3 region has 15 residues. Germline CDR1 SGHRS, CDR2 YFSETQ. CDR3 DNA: TGCGCCAGCAGCTTGGTGGCTAGCCCGGAGGAGGGGCAGTTCTTC. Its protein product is CASSLVASPEEGQFF.

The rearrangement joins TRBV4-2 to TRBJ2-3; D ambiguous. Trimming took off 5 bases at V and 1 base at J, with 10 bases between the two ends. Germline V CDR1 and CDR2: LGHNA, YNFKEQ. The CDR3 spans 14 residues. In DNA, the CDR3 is TGTGCCAGCAGCTCTAAACAGCGCACAGATACGCAGTATTTT. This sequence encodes CASSSKQRTDTQYF.

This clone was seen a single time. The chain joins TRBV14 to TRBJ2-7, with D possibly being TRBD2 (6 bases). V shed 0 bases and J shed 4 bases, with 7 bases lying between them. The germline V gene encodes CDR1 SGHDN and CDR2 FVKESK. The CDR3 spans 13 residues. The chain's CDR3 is CASSQEGGYEQYF. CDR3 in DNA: TGTGCCAGCAGCCAAGAGGGGGGATACGAGCAGTACTTC.